This T cell receptor (beta chain) was recorded in a study of blood T cells in healthy people across ages. Concerning this clonotype: No antigen is known for it.

A second PCR, run for about 7 to 11 cycles, used a sample-barcoded 5' primer plus a J-beta primer mix. TCRdb re-analysed the 5' RACE reads in MiXCR, keeping a single row per CDR3 protein. The sample has around 1,000,000 distinct CDR3 sequences, roughly 24% seen once. The CDR3 is made up of 14 amino acids. Germline V gene data show CDR1 as MNHEY and CDR2 as SVGAGI. Study-wide results and caveats: More naive CD4+ cells and higher diversity were found in long-lived than in aged donors.

These data were also reused for a study on T cells of mothers and their children. That study reports: Added by the second PCR's M1S primer were sample barcodes and 2-4 random nucleotides. The effect of thymic selection on TCR recombination output is similar between related and unrelated pairs. A slight, non-significant increase in overlap was found for related mother-child pairs relative to unrelated pairs.

The source of this sequence is a girl aged 2-10 years in good health. The chain recombines TRBV6-5 with TRBJ2-5, with 8 bases aligning to TRBD2. The closer fit of TRBJ2-7 to the DNA end suggests the J call may be wrong. Sample: blood. The CDR3 DNA sequence: TGTGCCAGCAGTCCAGGACTAGCCCTCTACGAGCAGTACTTC. It yields the protein CASSPGLALYEQYF.